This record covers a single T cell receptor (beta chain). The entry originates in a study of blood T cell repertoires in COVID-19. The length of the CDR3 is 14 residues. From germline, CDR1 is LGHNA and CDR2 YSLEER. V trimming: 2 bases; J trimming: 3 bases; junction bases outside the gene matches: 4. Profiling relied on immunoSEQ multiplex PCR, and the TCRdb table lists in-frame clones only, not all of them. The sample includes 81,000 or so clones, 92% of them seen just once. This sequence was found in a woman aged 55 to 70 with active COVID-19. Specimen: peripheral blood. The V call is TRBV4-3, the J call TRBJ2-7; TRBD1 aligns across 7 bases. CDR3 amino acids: CASSQNRQGYEQYF. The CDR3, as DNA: TGCGCCAGCAGCCAAAACAGACAGGGCTACGAGCAGTACTTC.